A single sample is the source of the 18 T cell receptor beta chains below, sequenced in a study of T-cell reconstitution after alpha-beta-depleted transplantation in children. Researchers prepared the TCRbeta library using unique molecular identifiers, the study reports. In TCRdb, the PCR reads were re-called with MiXCR into one record per CDR3 protein. The sample has approximately 290,000 distinct CDR3 sequences, roughly 10% seen once. The source was peripheral blood, collected 180 days after TCRalphabeta/CD19-depleted stem cell transplant. Receptor source: a male patient aged 2-9 years who had a stem cell transplant for chronic granulomatous disease, so the T cells may come from the graft donor.

This clonotype was detected a few times. This sequence joins TRBV30 and TRBJ2-1; TRBD2 matches at 7 bases. V shed 3 bases, J shed 1 base, and the junction held 6 bases outside the gene matches. This CDR3 contains 15 residues. The V gene's germline CDR1 is GTSNPN and CDR2 SVGIG (reference sequence). The CDR3 DNA follows: TGTGCCTGGAGGGGTACTAGCGCATCCTACAATGAGCAGTTCTTC. Its translation is CAWRGTSASYNEQFF.

This clonotype has ten or more counts. V usage is TRBV5-1 and J usage is TRBJ2-3; TRBD2 is a possible D gene (6 bases). This CDR3 region has 15 residues. Germline assignment: CDR1 SGHRS and CDR2 YFSETQ. V was clipped by 0 bases and J by 10 bases, with 18 bases between them. CDR3 sequence: CASSLAPGVDLAQYF. In DNA, the CDR3 is TGCGCCAGCAGCTTGGCCCCGGGAGTCGATCTAGCGCAGTATTTT.

In its sample, this clonotype was seen many times. The chain links TRBV28 to TRBJ1-2; TRBD1 aligns across 10 bases. The V gene's germline CDR1 is MDHEN and CDR2 SYDVKM. The CDR3 extends over 15 amino acids. Unmatched junction bases numbered 12, after V lost 6 bases and J lost 8 bases. CDR3 DNA: TGTGCCAGCAGACCGGACAGGGGGACGCTATGGGGCTACACCTTC. Translated, it gives CASRPDRGTLWGYTF.

This clonotype was seen many times. The chain is built from TRBV28 and TRBJ2-5; D remains ambiguous. The V end was cut by 5 bases, the J end by 1 base, with 17 bases between. The CDR3 has 16 amino acids. CDR1 MDHEN and CDR2 SYDVKM come from the germline V gene. CDR3 sequence reads: CASSARALPSQETQYF. As DNA, the CDR3 is TGTGCCAGCAGTGCCCGGGCCCTCCCCTCCCAAGAGACCCAGTACTTC. The whole variable domain, filled in from reference TRBV28 and TRBJ2-5, reads DVKVTQSSRYLVKRTGEKVFLECVQDMDHENMFWYRQDPGLGLRLIYFSYDVKMKEKGDIPEGYSVSREKKERFSLILESASTNQTSMYLCASSARALPSQETQYFGPGTRLLVL.

The chain has TRBV19 and TRBJ1-2; D call uncertain. Trimming took 4 bases from V and 8 from J, leaving 20 bases between them. CDR1 LNHDA and CDR2 SQIVND come from the germline V gene (reference sequence). The CDR3 length is 15 residues. CDR3 nucleotides: TGTGCCAGTAGTAACGGCTTCGGACCAGTACGAGGCTACACCTTC. This translates into CASSNGFGPVRGYTF. The entire variable domain, with the rest obtained from reference TRBV19 and TRBJ1-2, is as follows: DGGITQSPKYLFRKEGQNVTLSCEQNLNHDAMYWYRQDPGQGLRLIYYSQIVNDFQKGDIAEGYSVSREKKESFPLTVTSAQKNPTAFYLCASSNGFGPVRGYTFGSGTRLTVV.

This clonotype was counted at least ten times. V gene TRBV20-1 combines with J gene TRBJ2-3, with 8 nucleotides matching TRBD2. Germline V gene sequence: CDR1 DFQATT, CDR2 SNEGSKA (reference sequence). The CDR3 length is 14 residues. Unmatched junction bases numbered 8, after V lost 6 bases and J lost 3 bases. The CDR3: CSAPKREWTDTQYF. CDR3 bases: TGCAGTGCACCTAAGCGGGAGTGGACAGATACGCAGTATTTT.

This clonotype has at least ten counts. The chain links TRBV2 to TRBJ2-7; D remains ambiguous. The ends were cut back, 3 bases at V and 2 bases at J, with 8 bases in the middle. CDR3 size: 13 residues. Germline lookup yields CDR1 SNHLY and CDR2 FYNNEI. The CDR3 sequence: CASSETYPYEQYF. For the CDR3, the DNA is TGTGCCAGCAGTGAGACTTACCCCTACGAGCAGTACTTC.

This clonotype has ten or more counts. The chain links TRBV5-1 to TRBJ2-3, with a weak D call TRBD1 (5 bases). From germline, CDR1 is SGHRS and CDR2 YFSETQ. The ends were cut back, 2 bases at V and 2 bases at J, with 21 bases in the middle. This CDR3 has 18 residues. CDR3 nucleotides: TGCGCCAGCAGCTTAGGTATAAGAACAGGCGGTACCACAGATACGCAGTATTTT. This gives the protein CASSLGIRTGGTTDTQYF.

Ten or more counts support this clonotype. The V and J genes are TRBV5-1 and TRBJ1-2; tentative D call: TRBD1 (5 bases). CDR1 SGHRS and CDR2 YFSETQ come from the germline V gene. Deletions cut 0 bases from V and 2 bases from J, with 8 bases between. The CDR3 is 14 residues long. CDR3 bases: TGCGCCAGCAGCTTGGACGACAGAAACTATGGCTACACCTTC. Translating gives CASSLDDRNYGYTF.

This clonotype was picked up many times. The chain carries TRBV20-1 and TRBJ2-2; unclear D gene. Germline lookup yields CDR1 DFQATT and CDR2 SNEGSKA (reference sequence). The CDR3 is made up of 13 amino acids. V was clipped by 2 bases and J by 3 bases, with 7 bases between them. As DNA, the CDR3 is TGCAGTGCTAGAACTTCGGACACCGGGGAGCTGTTTTTT. This sequence encodes CSARTSDTGELFF.

Ten or more counts support this clonotype. The chain uses TRBV29-1 and TRBJ2-1; D call uncertain. The V end lost 4 bases, the J end lost 7 bases, and 17 bases lay between the germline ends. The germline V gene encodes CDR1 SQVTM and CDR2 ANQGSEA. The CDR3 is 14 residues long. In DNA form, the CDR3 reads TGCAGCGTTGCCCGAGGCCCTACCGAGAATGAGCAGTTCTTC. It translates to CSVARGPTENEQFF.

Worth noting for this clonotype: Germline and junction disagree at one end, which may indicate a read error. The chain has TRBV19 and TRBJ2-3, with D uncertain. This CDR3 is built from 13 residues. Germline assignment: CDR1 LNHDA and CDR2 SQIVND (reference sequence). The CDR3 is CTSGPGSTDTQYF. Written as DNA, the CDR3 is TGTACCAGTGGTCCTGGATCGACAGATACGCAGTATTTT.

This clonotype was detected a few times. The chain has TRBV12-3 or TRBV12-4 and TRBJ2-1; D unresolved. With 0 bases removed from V and 13 bases from J, the gap between germline ends came to 7 bases. CDR3 size: 11 residues. The chain's CDR3 is CASSLAQGQFF. CDR3 DNA: TGTGCCAGCAGTTTAGCGCAAGGCCAGTTCTTC.

Comment on this clonotype: Just one base apart from a much larger clone, this may be a read error. This chain uses TRBV20-1 with TRBJ2-4, with 8 bases that match TRBD1. The CDR3 covers 15 residues. Germline V CDR1 and CDR2: DFQATT, SNEGSKA (reference sequence). V was pared by 3 bases and J by 7 bases, with 11 bases of the junction left unmatched. The chain's CDR3 is CSASPDRGNRNIQYF. In DNA form, the CDR3 reads TGCAGTGCTAGTCCTGACAGGGGTAATCGTAACATTCAGTACTTC.

This clonotype has ten or more counts. The chain carries TRBV15 and TRBJ1-1; the match to TRBD1 covers 7 bases. Germline CDR1 and CDR2: LNHNV and YYDKDF (reference sequence). Trimming removed 2 bases from V and 2 bases from J; junction bases left unmatched: 2. The CDR3 is 14 amino acids. The CDR3 spells CATSRQGGNTEAFF. CDR3 sequence (DNA): TGTGCCACCAGCAGACAGGGGGGAAACACTGAAGCTTTCTTT.

This clonotype was picked up many times. This chain uses TRBV6-5 with TRBJ2-1; the match to TRBD1 covers 9 bases. Germline CDR1 reads MNHEY; CDR2 reads SVGAGI. V trimming: 6 bases; J trimming: 3 bases; junction bases outside the gene matches: 6. CDR3 length equals 15 residues. The CDR3 region is CASSLGTGNYNEQFF. As DNA, the CDR3 is TGTGCCAGCAGCTTAGGGACAGGGAACTACAATGAGCAGTTCTTC.

This clonotype has at least ten counts. This chain uses TRBV6-6 with TRBJ1-1; D possibly corresponds to TRBD1 (6 bases). CDR3 length: 13 residues. Germline CDR1 is MNHNY and CDR2 is SVGAGI (reference sequence). V shed 6 bases and J shed 3 bases, with 11 bases lying between them. DNA for the CDR3: TGTGCCAGCAGGATTAACAGGGACACTGAAGCTTTCTTT. Translating it yields CASRINRDTEAFF.

This clonotype was seen only a few times. No conserved phenylalanine or tryptophan ends this CDR3, so it is likely a read error. V is TRBV12-3 or TRBV12-4 and J is TRBJ1-2, with D perhaps TRBD1 (5 bases). The CDR3 has 16 amino acids. V was pared by 6 bases and J by 2 bases, with 19 bases between. The CDR3 is CASSSSTREINYGYTL. The CDR3, as DNA: TGTGCCAGCAGCTCCTCTACCAGGGAAATCAACTATGGCTACACCCTC.